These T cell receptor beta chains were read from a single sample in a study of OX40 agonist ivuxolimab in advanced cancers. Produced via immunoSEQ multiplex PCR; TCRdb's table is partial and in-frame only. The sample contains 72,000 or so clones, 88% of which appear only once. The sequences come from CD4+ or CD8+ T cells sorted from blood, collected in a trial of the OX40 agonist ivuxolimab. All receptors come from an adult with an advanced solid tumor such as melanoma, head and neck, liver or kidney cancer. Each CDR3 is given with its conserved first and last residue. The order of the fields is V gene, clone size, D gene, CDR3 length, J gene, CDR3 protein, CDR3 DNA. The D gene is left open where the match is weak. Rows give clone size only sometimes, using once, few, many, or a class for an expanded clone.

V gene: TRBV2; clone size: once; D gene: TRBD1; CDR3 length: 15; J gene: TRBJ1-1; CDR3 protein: CASVPGQGMNTEAFF; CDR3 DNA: TGTGCCAGCGTCCCGGGACAGGGGATGAACACTGAAGCTTTCTTT
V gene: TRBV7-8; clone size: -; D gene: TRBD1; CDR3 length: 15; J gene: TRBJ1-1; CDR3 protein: CASSLGYRGNTEAFF; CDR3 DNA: TGTGCCAGCAGCTTAGGGTACAGGGGGAACACTGAAGCTTTCTTT
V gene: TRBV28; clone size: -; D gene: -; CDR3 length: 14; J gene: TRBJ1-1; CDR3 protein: CASSFEGRDTEAFF; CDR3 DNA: TGTGCCAGCAGTTTTGAGGGGCGGGACACTGAAGCTTTCTTT
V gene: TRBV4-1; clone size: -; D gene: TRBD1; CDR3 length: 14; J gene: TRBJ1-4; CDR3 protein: CASSQIQTGGKLFF; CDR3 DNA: TGCGCCAGCAGCCAAATCCAGACAGGGGGAAAACTGTTTTTT
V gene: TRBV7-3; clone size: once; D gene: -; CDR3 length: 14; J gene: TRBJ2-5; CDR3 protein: CASSPQGGEETQYF; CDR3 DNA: TGTGCCAGCAGCCCACAGGGAGGTGAAGAGACCCAGTACTTC
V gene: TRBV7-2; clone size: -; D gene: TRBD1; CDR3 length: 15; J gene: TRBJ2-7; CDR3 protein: CASSLGRGNSYEQYF; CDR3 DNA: TGTGCCAGCAGCTTAGGCAGGGGGAATTCCTACGAGCAGTACTTC
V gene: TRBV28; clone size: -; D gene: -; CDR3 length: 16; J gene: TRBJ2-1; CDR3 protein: CASTPGGTEKNNEQFF; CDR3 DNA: TGTGCCAGCACCCCTGGCGGGACAGAAAAAAACAATGAGCAGTTCTTC
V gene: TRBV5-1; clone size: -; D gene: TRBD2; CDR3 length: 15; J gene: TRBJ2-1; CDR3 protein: CASSSQLAGEHEQFF; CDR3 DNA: TGCGCCAGCAGCTCCCAACTAGCGGGCGAACATGAGCAGTTCTTC
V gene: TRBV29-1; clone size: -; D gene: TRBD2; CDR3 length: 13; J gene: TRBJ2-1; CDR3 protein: CSGRAGGVNEQFF; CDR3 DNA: TGCAGCGGGCGAGCGGGAGGGGTAAATGAGCAGTTCTTC
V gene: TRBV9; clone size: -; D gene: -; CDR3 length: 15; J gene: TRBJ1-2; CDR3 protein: CASSVDATENYGYTF; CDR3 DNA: TGTGCCAGCAGCGTAGATGCGACAGAAAACTATGGCTACACCTTC
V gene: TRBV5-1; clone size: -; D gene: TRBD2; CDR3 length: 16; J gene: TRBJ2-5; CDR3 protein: CASSLGTSGGAETQYF; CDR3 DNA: TGCGCCAGCAGCTTGGGAACTAGCGGGGGGGCCGAAACCCAGTACTTC
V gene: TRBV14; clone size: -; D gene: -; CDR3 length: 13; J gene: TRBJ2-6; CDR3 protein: CASSQVGGNVLTF; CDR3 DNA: TGTGCCAGCAGCCAAGTTGGGGGCAACGTCCTGACTTTC
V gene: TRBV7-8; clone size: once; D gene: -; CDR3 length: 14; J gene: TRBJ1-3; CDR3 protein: CASSLRGPEDTIYF; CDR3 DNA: TGTGCCAGCAGCTTAAGGGGACCTGAAGACACCATATATTTT
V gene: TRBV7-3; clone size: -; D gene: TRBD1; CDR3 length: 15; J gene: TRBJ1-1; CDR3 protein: CASSSPDRANTEAFF; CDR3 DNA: TGTGCCAGCAGCTCTCCGGACAGGGCTAACACTGAAGCTTTCTTT
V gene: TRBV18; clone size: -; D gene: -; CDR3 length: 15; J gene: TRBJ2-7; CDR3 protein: CASSPSGSHLYEQYF; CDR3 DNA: TGTGCCAGCTCACCATCAGGGTCCCACCTCTACGAGCAGTACTTC
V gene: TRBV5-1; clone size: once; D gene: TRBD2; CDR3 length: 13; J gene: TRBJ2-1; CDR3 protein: CASSVASGRAKFF; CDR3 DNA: TGCGCCAGCAGCGTTGCTAGCGGGAGGGCCAAGTTCTTC
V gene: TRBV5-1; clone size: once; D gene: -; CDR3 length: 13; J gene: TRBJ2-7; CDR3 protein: CASSLDGNYEQYF; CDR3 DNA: TGCGCCAGCAGCTTGGACGGGAACTACGAGCAGTACTTC
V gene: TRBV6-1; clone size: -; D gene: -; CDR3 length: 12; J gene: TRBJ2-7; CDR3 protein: CASSTGSYEQYF; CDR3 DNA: TGTGCCAGCAGTACGGGCAGTTACGAGCAGTACTTC
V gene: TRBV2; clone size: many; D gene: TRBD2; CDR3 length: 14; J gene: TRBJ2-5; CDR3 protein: CASSAGLAGVSQYF; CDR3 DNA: TGTGCCAGCAGCGCTGGACTAGCGGGAGTGTCCCAGTACTTC
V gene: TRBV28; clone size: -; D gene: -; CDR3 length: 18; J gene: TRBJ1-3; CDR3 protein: CASHGPESGVYDGNTIYF; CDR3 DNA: TGTGCCAGCCATGGGCCGGAATCAGGGGTTTATGATGGAAACACCATATATTTT
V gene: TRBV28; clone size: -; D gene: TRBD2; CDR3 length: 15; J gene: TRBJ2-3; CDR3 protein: CASTAQLAGTDTQYF; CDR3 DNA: TGTGCCAGCACAGCCCAACTAGCGGGCACAGATACGCAGTATTTT
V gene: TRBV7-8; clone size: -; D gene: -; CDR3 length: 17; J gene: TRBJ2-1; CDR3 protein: CASSLALRQGPYNEQFF; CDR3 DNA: TGTGCCAGCAGCTTAGCCCTCCGTCAGGGACCATACAATGAGCAGTTCTTC
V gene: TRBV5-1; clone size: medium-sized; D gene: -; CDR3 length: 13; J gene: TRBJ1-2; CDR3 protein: CASSFAGQRGYTF; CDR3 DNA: TGCGCCAGCAGCTTTGCGGGGCAGAGGGGCTACACCTTC
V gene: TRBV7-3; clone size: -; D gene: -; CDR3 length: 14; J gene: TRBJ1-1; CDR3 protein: CASSDGTLVTEAFF; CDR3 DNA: TGTGCCAGCAGCGACGGGACGCTAGTCACTGAAGCTTTCTTT
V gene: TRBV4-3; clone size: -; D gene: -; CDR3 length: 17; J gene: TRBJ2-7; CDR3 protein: CASSQDPTGGWEYEQYF; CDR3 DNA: TGCGCCAGCAGCCAAGATCCGACAGGTGGATGGGAATACGAGCAGTACTTC
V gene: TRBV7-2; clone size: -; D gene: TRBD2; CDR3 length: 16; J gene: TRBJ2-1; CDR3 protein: CASSQGGGAAYNEQFF; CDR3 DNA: TGTGCCAGCAGCCAGGGCGGGGGGGCCGCCTACAATGAGCAGTTCTTC
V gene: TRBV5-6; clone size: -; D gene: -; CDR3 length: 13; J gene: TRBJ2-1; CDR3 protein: CASSIFLTYEQFF; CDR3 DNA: TGTGCCAGCAGCATCTTTTTGACCTATGAGCAGTTCTTC
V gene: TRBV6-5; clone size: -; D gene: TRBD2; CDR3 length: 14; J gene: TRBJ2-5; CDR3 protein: CASSRTSGQETQYF; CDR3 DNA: TGTGCCAGCAGTCGGACTAGCGGGCAAGAGACCCAGTACTTC
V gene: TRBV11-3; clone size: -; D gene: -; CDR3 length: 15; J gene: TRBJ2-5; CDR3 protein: CASSLDGRAKETQYF; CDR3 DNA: TGTGCCAGCAGCTTAGACGGCAGGGCGAAAGAGACCCAGTACTTC
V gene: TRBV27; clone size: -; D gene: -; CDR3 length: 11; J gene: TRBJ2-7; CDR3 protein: CARDSICEQYF; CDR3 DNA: TGTGCCAGAGACTCAATCTGCGAGCAGTACTTC
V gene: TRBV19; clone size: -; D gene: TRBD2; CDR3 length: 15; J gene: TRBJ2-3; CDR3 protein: CASSKRGGNTDTQYF; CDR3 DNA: TGTGCCAGTAGTAAGCGGGGGGGCAACACAGATACGCAGTATTTT
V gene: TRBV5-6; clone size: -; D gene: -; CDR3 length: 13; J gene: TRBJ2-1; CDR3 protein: CASSLNRYNEQFF; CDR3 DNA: TGTGCCAGCAGCTTGAATCGGTACAATGAGCAGTTCTTC
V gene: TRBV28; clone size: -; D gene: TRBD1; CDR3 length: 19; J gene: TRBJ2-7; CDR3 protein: CASSLPVLTGTGISYEQYF; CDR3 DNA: TGTGCCAGCAGTTTACCAGTTCTAACCGGGACAGGGATCTCCTACGAGCAGTACTTC
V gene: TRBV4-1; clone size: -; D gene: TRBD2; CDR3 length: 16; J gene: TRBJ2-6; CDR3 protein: CASSQVRGAGANVLTF; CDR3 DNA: TGCGCCAGCAGCCAAGTTCGGGGGGCTGGGGCCAACGTCCTGACTTTC
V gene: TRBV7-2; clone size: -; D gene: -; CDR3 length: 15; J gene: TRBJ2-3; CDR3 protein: CASSFRDLGPNTQYF; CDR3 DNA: TGTGCCAGCAGCTTTAGAGACCTGGGCCCCAATACGCAGTATTTT
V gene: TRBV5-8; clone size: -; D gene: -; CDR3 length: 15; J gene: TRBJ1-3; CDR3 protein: CASSLQWVRGNTIYF; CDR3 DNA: TGTGCCAGCAGCTTGCAGTGGGTCAGAGGAAACACCATATATTTT
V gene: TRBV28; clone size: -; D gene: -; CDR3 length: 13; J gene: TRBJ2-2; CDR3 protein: CASSDYINGELFF; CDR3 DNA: TGTGCCAGTTCGGACTATATCAACGGGGAGCTGTTTTTT
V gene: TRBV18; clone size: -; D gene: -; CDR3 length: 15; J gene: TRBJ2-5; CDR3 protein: CASSPTAVARETQYF; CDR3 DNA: TGTGCCAGCTCACCAACGGCAGTAGCTCGGGAGACCCAGTACTTC
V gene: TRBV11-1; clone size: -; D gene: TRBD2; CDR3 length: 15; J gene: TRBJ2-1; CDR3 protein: CASSLGGSSYNEQFF; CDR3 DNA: TGTGCCAGCAGCTTAGGCGGGAGCTCCTACAATGAGCAGTTCTTC
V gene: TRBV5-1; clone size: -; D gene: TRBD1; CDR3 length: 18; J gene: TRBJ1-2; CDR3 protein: CASSLVGGQGIFNYGYTF; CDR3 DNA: TGCGCCAGCAGCTTGGTTGGAGGACAGGGGATTTTCAACTATGGCTACACCTTC
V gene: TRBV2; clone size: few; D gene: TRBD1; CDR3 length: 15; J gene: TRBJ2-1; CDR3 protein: CASTFGQGAGNEQFF; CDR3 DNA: TGTGCCAGCACCTTTGGACAGGGGGCGGGGAATGAGCAGTTCTTC
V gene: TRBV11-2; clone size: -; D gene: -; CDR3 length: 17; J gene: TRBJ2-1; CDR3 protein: CASSLDSATEIYNEQFF; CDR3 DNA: TGTGCCAGCAGCTTAGATTCGGCGACAGAAATTTACAATGAGCAGTTCTTC
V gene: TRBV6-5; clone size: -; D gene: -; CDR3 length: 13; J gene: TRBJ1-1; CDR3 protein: CASSFQFATEAFF; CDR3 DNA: TGTGCCAGCAGTTTCCAGTTTGCCACTGAAGCTTTCTTT
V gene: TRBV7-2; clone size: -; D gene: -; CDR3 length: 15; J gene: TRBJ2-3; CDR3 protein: CASSLGGVGTDTQYF; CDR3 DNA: TGTGCCAGCAGCTTAGGGGGGGTTGGCACAGATACGCAGTATTTT
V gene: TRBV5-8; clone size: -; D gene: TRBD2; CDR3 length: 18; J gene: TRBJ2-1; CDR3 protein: CASSLEGTSGGGLNEQFF; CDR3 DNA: TGTGCCAGCAGCTTGGAAGGGACTAGCGGGGGGGGATTGAATGAGCAGTTCTTC
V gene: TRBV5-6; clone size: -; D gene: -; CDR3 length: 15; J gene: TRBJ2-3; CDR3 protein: CASSPGTQIGDTQYF; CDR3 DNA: TGTGCCAGCAGCCCCGGGACTCAAATCGGGGATACGCAGTATTTT
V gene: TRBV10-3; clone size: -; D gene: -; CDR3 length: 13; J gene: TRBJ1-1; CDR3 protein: CAISQGVGTEAFF; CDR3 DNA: TGTGCCATCAGCCAGGGTGTTGGCACTGAAGCTTTCTTT
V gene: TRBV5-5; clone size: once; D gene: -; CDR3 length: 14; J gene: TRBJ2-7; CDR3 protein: CASSLQGGAYEQYF; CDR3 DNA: TGTGCCAGCAGCTTGCAGGGCGGAGCCTACGAGCAGTACTTC
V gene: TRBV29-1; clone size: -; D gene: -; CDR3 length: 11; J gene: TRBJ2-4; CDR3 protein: CSAQGGNIQYF; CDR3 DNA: TGCAGCGCCCAGGGGGGGAACATTCAGTACTTC
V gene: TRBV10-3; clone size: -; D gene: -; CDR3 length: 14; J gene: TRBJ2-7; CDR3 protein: CAISESAGTYEQYF; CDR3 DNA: TGTGCCATCAGTGAGTCGGCAGGTACCTACGAGCAGTACTTC